The T cell receptor beta chain under discussion was sequenced for a study of T-cell reconstitution after alpha-beta-depleted transplantation in children. Findings and caveats of the study: In some patients, recipient T cells and intrathymic progenitors surviving conditioning explained high day-60 diversity. T-cell counts and diversity at one year following transplant were attributed mainly to newly produced T cells.

Unique molecular identifiers were used to barcode this TCRbeta library. Using its own MiXCR run on the PCR reads, TCRdb lists one record per CDR3 protein. The sample carries about 490,000 distinct CDR3 sequences, about 10% recorded once. This clonotype showed up many times. Its target is unknown. The germline V gene has CDR1 SGHRS and CDR2 YFSETQ. This CDR3 is 15 amino acids long. Trimming removed 0 bases at V and 0 bases at J, with 8 bases between. The TCR comes from a child aged 2-9 years with inherited bone marrow failure, due to receive a stem cell transplant. The V gene is TRBV5-1, the J gene TRBJ2-3; D remains unclear. The specimen comprised PBMCs, sampled before TCRalphabeta/CD19-depleted stem cell transplant. The CDR3 protein is CASSLEDGSTDTQYF. The CDR3, as DNA: TGCGCCAGCAGCTTGGAGGACGGGAGCACAGATACGCAGTATTTT.